The T cell receptor (beta chain) described here comes from a study of T cells in narcolepsy. Whole-study context: Donors had narcolepsy type 1 or type 2, or were healthy controls. Points from the study as a whole: Blood of same and different patients, but not healthy controls, reportedly held recurring autoreactive clonotypes. Comparing one patient's CSF and blood CD4+ clonotypes highlighted HCRT- and TRIB2-specific autoreactive clonotypes.

The ends were cut back, 4 bases at V and 7 bases at J, with 20 bases in the middle. Germline V gene sequence: CDR1 MNHNS, CDR2 SASEGT. The CDR3 is 16 amino acids. About this clone: What it recognizes is unknown.

Here immunoSEQ multiplex PCR was the method, and the copy in TCRdb shows in-frame clones only, minus some. The table lists about 17,000 clones, 55% to 80% of them singletons. The sequence was collected from a human donor with narcolepsy. The chain has TRBV6-1 and TRBJ1-5; D gene ambiguous. The sequencing input was CD45RA- memory CD8+ T cells from PBMCs. CDR3 protein: CASSGSSRRVGQPQHF. CDR3 coding DNA: TGTGCCAGCAGTGGATCTAGCAGGAGGGTAGGGCAGCCCCAGCATTTT.